This T cell receptor beta chain comes out of a study of cytomegalovirus exposure and HLA in healthy donors. Turning to the study itself: Later analysis reported that the 120 or so validation repertoires shared the platform of the roughly 680 first-cohort repertoires. Study-wide results and limits: Both high specificity and high sensitivity reportedly marked the classifier's diagnosis of cytomegalovirus status. TCR clusters originating in the first cohort tended to co-occur in the roughly 130 validation repertoires, according to a later analysis. Researchers counted 180 or so TCR beta chains as cytomegalovirus-associated.

Worth noting for this clone: No antigen is known for it. The same CDR3 is also encoded by other DNA sequences in this sample.

Data came from immunoSEQ multiplex PCR; TCRdb stores just in-frame clones and leaves some out. Of some 170,000 clones listed, approximately 90% are singletons. The sample consisted of PBMCs. This TCR derives from a woman aged 25 to 39 in good health and CMV-seronegative.

CDR3 region: CASSGQVNTEAFF. CDR3 nucleotide sequence: TGTGCCAGCTCCGGACAGGTGAACACTGAAGCTTTCTTT. This chain joins TRBV6-1 and TRBJ1-1, with 7 bases fitting TRBD1. J gave up 0 bases and V 8 bases, and 3 bases lay outside the gene matches. This CDR3 is 13 amino acids long. CDR1 and CDR2 (germline): MNHNS, SASEGT.